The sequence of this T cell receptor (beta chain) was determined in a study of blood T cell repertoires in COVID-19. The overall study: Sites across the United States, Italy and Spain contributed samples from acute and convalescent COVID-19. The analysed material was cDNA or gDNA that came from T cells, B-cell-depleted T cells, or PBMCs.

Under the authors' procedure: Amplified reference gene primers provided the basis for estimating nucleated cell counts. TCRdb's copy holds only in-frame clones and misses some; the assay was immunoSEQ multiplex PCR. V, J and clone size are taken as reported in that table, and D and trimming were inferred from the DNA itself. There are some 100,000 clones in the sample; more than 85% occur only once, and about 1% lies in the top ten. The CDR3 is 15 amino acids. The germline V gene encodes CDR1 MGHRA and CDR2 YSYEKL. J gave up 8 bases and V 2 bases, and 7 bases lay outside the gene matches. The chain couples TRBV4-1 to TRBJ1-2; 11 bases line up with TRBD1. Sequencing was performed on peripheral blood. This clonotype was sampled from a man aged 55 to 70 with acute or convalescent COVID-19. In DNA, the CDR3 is TGCGCCAGCAGCCAACGTGGACAGGGGGCGCAGGGCTACACCTTC. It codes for CASSQRGQGAQGYTF.